This TCR beta chain was identified in a study of a mutant IDH1 vaccine in newly diagnosed glioma. Looking at the study overall: Sex among treated patients split around 60% male, approximately 40% female; mean age was roughly 40 years.

The data were produced by immunoSEQ multiplex PCR, yet TCRdb's version contains in-frame clones alone and is incomplete. The repertoire holds around 94,000 clones, with approximately 89% as singletons. Time point given: week 47, end of study. Vaccination comprised doses that each held 300 ug of mutant IDH1 20-mer peptide, plus topical imiquimod. As for this clone: The antigen remains unidentified.

The V end was cut by 0 bases, the J end by 0 bases, with 12 bases between. The CDR3 sequence is 17 residues long. Germline V lookup: CDR1 SGHRS, CDR2 YFSETQ. This TCR came from a woman in her fifties or sixties with glioma. The gene calls are TRBV5-1 and TRBJ2-2; weak D call: TRBD2 (5 bases). The input for sequencing was PBMCs, taken from a glioma patient whose treatment included an IDH1 peptide vaccine. This CDR3 reads CASSLENGVANTGELFF. The CDR3 DNA reads as TGCGCCAGCAGCTTGGAAAACGGGGTCGCGAACACCGGGGAGCTGTTTTTT.